The clone carrying this T cell receptor (beta chain) has a handful of counts. This specimen belongs to a study of blood T cell repertoires in COVID-19. Study information: Some COVID-19 samples were acute and others convalescent; all came from the United States, Italy and Spain.

This CDR3 is 15 amino acids long. V shed 7 bases and J shed 8 bases, with 18 bases lying between them. Germline V gene sequence: CDR1 SNHLY, CDR2 FYNNEI. Clones were sequenced by immunoSEQ multiplex PCR, and TCRdb holds only the in-frame ones, with some missing. The table shows 50,000 to 75,000 clones, with roughly 78% occurring only once. This chain links TRBV2 with TRBJ1-6; D possibly corresponds to TRBD1 (5 bases). The clonotype was recovered from a man between 60 and 70 years old with COVID-19, enrolled during active disease. The sequenced material came from peripheral blood. CDR3 loop: CASNWGVPGDSPLHF. The CDR3 nucleotides read TGTGCCAGCAATTGGGGGGTCCCTGGCGATTCACCCCTCCACTTT. The full variable domain, its missing parts supplied by reference TRBV2 and TRBJ1-6, is EPEVTQTPSHQVTQMGQEVILRCVPISNHLYFYWYRQILGQKVEFLVSFYNNEISEKSEIFDDQFSVERPDGSNFTLKIRSTKLEDSAMYFCASNWGVPGDSPLHFGNGTRLTVT.